The clone carrying this T cell receptor (beta chain) appeared a few times. The antigen is not known. This CDR3 contains 15 residues. CDR1 SGHTS and CDR2 YDEGEE come from the germline V gene. V lost 4 bases and J 3 bases, leaving 17 bases between the germline ends. Through template switching, a universal primer site was introduced, and the cDNA contained unique molecular identifiers. One entry per CDR3 protein, called by TCRdb with MiXCR from the 5' RACE reads. The repertoire holds under 350,000 distinct CDR3 sequences, with roughly 8.6% as singletons. This entry is derived from a study of identical twins. Study-wide findings and caveats: The study found weaker excess twin sharing in beta out-of-frame sequences. Within cord blood, abundant beta clonotypes carried fewer insertions, but memory repertoires showed no such trend.

This sample was also put to use in a study of yellow fever vaccine responses in identical twins.

Source material: CD8+ T cells sorted from blood. The chain uses TRBV5-8 and TRBJ2-7; D might be TRBD2 (7 bases). This TCR came from a woman younger than 30 in good health. In DNA form, the CDR3 reads TGTGCCAGCAGCCCGAGGGGGGGGTATATCTACGAGCAGTACTTC. Amino acids: CASSPRGGYIYEQYF.